This TCR beta chain was documented in a study of identical twins. Whole-study results and caveats: Insertions were reduced in abundant cord blood beta clonotypes but not in memory repertoires. Out-of-frame alpha sequences common to twins exhibited an excess of low generation probability. Partial confounding of zero-insertion analyses by invariant MAIT and iNKT cells was possible.

On this clonotype itself: No antigen is known for it.

TCRdb independently ran MiXCR on the 5' RACE reads; one entry per CDR3 protein. Of some 500,000 distinct CDR3 sequences in the sample, around 20% are singletons; the top ten hold 0.8% to 1%. This sample was shared with a second study, whose subject was T cells expressing NK-cell markers. That study reports: Dominant NKG2C+ clonotypes made up roughly 1.0-7.5% of CD8+ T cells in several donors.

The clonotype originates from a young woman in good health. Source material: CD4+ T cells sorted from blood.

The CDR3 is CASSSPSLAGNLKIYEQYF. The CDR3 DNA reads TGTGCCAGCAGCTCCCCCTCTTTGGCGGGGAACCTCAAGATTTACGAGCAGTACTTC. V and J are TRBV11-1 and TRBJ2-7; D might be TRBD2 (6 bases). Germline V CDR1 and CDR2: SGHAT, FQDESV (reference sequence). Between the trimmed V and J ends, which lost 4 bases and 4 bases, there was a span of 29 bases. There are 19 residues in the CDR3.